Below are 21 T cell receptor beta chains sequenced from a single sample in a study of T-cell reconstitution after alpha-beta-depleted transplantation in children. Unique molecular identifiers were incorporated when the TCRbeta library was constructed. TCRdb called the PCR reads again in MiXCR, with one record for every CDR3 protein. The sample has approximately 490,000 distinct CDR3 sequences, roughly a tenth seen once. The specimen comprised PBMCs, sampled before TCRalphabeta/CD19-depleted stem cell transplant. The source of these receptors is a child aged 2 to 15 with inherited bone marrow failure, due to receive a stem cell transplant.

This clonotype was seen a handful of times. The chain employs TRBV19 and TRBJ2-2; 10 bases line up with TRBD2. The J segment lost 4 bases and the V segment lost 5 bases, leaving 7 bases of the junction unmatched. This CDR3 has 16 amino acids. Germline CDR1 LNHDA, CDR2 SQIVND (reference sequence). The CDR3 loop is CASSLLAGVGTGELFF. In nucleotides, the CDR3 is TGTGCCAGTAGTCTCCTAGCGGGAGTCGGCACCGGGGAGCTGTTTTTT.

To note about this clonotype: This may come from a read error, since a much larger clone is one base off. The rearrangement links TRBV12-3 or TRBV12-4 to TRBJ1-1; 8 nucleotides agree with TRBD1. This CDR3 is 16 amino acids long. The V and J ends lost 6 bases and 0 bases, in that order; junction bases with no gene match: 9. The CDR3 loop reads CASRRTGRRVNTEAFF. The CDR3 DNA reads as TGTGCCAGCAGGAGGACAGGGAGAAGGGTGAACACTGAAGCTTTCTTT.

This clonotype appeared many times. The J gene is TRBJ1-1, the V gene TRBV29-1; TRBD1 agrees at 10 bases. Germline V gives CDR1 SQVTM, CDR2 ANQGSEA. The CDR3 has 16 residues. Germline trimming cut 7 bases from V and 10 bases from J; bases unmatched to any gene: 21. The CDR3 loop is CSADGVPIDRGLVAFF. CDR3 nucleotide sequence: TGCAGCGCCGACGGTGTCCCGATTGACAGGGGGCTGGTAGCTTTCTTT.

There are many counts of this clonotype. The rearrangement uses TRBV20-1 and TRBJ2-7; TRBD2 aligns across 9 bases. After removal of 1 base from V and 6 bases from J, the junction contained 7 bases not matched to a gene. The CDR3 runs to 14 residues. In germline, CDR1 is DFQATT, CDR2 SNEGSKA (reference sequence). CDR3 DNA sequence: TGCAGTGCTAGAGGGGGGCTAGCGGGACTCGAGCAGTACTTC. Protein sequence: CSARGGLAGLEQYF.

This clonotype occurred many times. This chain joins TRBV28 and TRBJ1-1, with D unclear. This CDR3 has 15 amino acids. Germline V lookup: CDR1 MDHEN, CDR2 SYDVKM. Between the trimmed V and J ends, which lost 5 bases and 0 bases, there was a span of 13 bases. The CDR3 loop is CASSAGGLMNTEAFF. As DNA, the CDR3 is TGTGCCAGCAGTGCCGGAGGTCTTATGAACACTGAAGCTTTCTTT.

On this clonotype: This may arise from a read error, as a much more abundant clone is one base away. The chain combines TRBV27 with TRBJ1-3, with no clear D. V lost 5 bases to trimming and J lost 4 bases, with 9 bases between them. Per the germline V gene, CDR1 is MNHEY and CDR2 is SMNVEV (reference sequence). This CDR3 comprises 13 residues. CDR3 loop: CASSPPQGNTIYF. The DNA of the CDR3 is TGTGCCAGCAGTCCCCCCCAGGGAAACACCATATATTTT.

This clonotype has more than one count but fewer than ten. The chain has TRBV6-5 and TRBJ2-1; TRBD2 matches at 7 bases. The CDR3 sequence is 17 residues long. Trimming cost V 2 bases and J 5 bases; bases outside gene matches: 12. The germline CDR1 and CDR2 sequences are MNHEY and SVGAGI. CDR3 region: CASSYATTVSGNNEQFF. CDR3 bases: TGTGCCAGCAGTTACGCTACTACAGTGAGCGGGAACAATGAGCAGTTCTTC.

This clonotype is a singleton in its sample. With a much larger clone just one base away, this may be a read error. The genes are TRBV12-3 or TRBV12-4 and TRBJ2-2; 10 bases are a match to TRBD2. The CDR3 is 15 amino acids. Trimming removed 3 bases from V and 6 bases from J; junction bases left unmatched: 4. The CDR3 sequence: CASSLSGRESGELFF. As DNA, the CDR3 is TGTGCCAGCAGTTTGAGCGGGAGGGAGTCCGGGGAGCTGTTTTTT.

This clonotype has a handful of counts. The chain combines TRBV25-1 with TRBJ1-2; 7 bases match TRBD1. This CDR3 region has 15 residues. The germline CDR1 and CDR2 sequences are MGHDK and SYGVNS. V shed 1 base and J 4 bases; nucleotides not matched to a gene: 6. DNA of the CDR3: TGTGCCAGCAGTGAATTTAGACAGGGAACCTATGGCTACACCTTC. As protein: CASSEFRQGTYGYTF.

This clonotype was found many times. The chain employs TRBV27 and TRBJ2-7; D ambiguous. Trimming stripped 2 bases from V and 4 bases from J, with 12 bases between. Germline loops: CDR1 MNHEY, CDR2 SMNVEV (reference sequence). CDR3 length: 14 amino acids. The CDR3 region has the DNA TGTGCCAGCAGTTTAAGTTGGGGTATTTACGAGCAGTACTTC. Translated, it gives CASSLSWGIYEQYF.

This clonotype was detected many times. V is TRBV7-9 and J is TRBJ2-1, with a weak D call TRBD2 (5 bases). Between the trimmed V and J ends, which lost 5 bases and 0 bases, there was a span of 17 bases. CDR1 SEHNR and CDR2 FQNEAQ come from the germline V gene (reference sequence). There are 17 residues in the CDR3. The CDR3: CASSPRRQRSSYNEQFF. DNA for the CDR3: TGTGCCAGCAGCCCCCGGCGCCAGCGGAGCTCCTACAATGAGCAGTTCTTC.

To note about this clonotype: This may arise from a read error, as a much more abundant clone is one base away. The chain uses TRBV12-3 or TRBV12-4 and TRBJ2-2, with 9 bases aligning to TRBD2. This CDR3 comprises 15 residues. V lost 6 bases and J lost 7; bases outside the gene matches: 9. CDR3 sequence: CASSPSGRLIGELFF. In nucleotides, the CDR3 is TGTGCCAGCAGCCCCAGCGGGAGGTTGATCGGGGAGCTGTTTTTT.

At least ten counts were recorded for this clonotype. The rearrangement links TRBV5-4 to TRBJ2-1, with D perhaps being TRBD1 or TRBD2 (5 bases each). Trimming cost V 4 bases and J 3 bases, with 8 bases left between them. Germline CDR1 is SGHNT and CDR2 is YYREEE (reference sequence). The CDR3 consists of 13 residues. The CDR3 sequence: CASSTGHYNEQFF. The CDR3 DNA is TGTGCCAGCAGCACGGGGCACTACAATGAGCAGTTCTTC. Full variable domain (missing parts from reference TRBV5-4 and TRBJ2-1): ETGVTQSPTHLIKTRGQQVTLRCSSQSGHNTVSWYQQALGQGPQFIFQYYREEENGRGNFPPRFSGLQFPNYSSELNVNALELDDSALYLCASSTGHYNEQFFGPGTRLTVL.

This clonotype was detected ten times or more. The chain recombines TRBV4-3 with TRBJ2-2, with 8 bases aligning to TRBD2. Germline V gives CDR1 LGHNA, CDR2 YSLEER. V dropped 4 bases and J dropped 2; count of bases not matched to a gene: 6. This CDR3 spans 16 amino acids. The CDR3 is CASSLGSGTNTGELFF. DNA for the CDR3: TGCGCCAGCAGCCTCGGTAGCGGGACTAACACCGGGGAGCTGTTTTTT.

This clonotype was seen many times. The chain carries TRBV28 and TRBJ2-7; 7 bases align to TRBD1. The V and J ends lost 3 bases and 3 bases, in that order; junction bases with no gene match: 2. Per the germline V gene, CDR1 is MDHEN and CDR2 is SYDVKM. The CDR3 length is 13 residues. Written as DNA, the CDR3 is TGTGCCAGCAGTTTGAGACAGGGCTACGAGCAGTACTTC. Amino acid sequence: CASSLRQGYEQYF.

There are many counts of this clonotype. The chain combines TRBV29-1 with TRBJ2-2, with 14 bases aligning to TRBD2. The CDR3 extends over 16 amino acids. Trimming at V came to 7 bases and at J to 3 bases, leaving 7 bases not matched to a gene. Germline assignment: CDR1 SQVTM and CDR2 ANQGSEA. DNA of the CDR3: TGCAGCGGGAAAGGACTAGCGGGAGGAGACACCGGGGAGCTGTTTTTT. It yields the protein CSGKGLAGGDTGELFF.

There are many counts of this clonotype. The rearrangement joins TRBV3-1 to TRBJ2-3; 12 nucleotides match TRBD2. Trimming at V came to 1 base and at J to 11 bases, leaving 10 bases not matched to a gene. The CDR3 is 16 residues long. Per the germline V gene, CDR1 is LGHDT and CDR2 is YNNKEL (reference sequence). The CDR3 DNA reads TGTGCCAGCAGCCAAGGCGGACTAGCGGGGATTGTGGGGCAGTATTTT. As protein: CASSQGGLAGIVGQYF.

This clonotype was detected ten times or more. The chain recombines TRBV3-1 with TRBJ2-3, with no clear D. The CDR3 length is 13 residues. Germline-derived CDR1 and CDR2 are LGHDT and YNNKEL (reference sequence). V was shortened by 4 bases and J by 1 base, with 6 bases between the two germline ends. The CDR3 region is CASSRAGTDTQYF. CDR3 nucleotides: TGTGCCAGCAGCCGGGCTGGCACAGATACGCAGTATTTT.

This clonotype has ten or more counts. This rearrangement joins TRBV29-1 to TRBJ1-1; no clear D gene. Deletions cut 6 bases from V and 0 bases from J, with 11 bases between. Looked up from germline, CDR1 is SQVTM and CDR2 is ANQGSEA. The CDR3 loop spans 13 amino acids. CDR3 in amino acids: CSVGASVNTEAFF. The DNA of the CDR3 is TGCAGCGTCGGAGCATCGGTGAACACTGAAGCTTTCTTT.

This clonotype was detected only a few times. The CDR3, as DNA: TGTGCCAGCAGCTTAATGCAGGGGTGGTACATGGGGAATGAGCAGTTCTTC. This codes for CASSLMQGWYMGNEQFF. The chain links TRBV7-9 to TRBJ2-1, with D perhaps matching TRBD1 (6 bases). Germline V gene data show CDR1 as SEHNR and CDR2 as FQNEAQ (reference sequence). Trimming stripped 2 bases from V and 7 bases from J, with 21 bases between. The CDR3 covers 17 residues.

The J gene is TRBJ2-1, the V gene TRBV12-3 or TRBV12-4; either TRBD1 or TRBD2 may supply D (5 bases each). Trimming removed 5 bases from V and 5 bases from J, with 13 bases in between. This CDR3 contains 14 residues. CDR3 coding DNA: TGTGCCAGCAGTCATTGGGGGTTGGACAATGAGCAGTTCTTC. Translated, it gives CASSHWGLDNEQFF.